Below are 6 T cell receptor beta chains sequenced from a single sample in a study of blood T cell repertoires in COVID-19. Assay: immunoSEQ multiplex PCR; the TCRdb copy retains only in-frame clones and omits some. The sample lists about 38,000 clones; around 91% were seen once. Input material: peripheral blood. These receptors all come from a man in his sixties with active or convalescent COVID-19.

This clone showed up just a few times. This chain connects TRBV10-2 to TRBJ2-2; 12 nucleotides agree with TRBD2. The CDR3 sequence is 19 residues long. V shed 2 bases, J shed 2 bases, and the junction held 9 bases outside the gene matches. Germline V lookup: CDR1 WSHSY, CDR2 SAAADI. The CDR3 DNA reads TGCGCCAGCAGTGAGGTCGCTACTAGCGGGAGGCTAAACACCGGGGAGCTGTTTTTT. This encodes CASSEVATSGRLNTGELFF.

V gene TRBV7-2 combines with J gene TRBJ2-1, with D possibly TRBD1 on 5 matching bases. V lost 4 bases, J lost 2 bases, and 9 bases lay in between. Germline V gene sequence: CDR1 SGHTA, CDR2 FQGNSA. This CDR3 contains 14 residues. CDR3 DNA: TGTGCCAGCAGCTCCCAGGGAACCTACAATGAGCAGTTCTTC. Its translation: CASSSQGTYNEQFF.

The J gene is TRBJ1-1, the V gene TRBV2, with D tentatively TRBD1 (6 bases). CDR3 size: 14 residues. Deletions cut 1 base from V and 5 bases from J, with 11 bases between. Germline V lookup: CDR1 SNHLY, CDR2 FYNNEI. CDR3 in amino acids: CASSEGAGETEAFF. For the CDR3, the DNA is TGTGCCAGCAGTGAAGGGGCAGGGGAAACTGAAGCTTTCTTT.

The chain recombines TRBV5-1 with TRBJ1-5; 7 bases are shared with TRBD1. Trimming cost V 0 bases and J 5 bases; bases outside gene matches: 5. The CDR3 length is 15 residues. Germline CDR1 and CDR2: SGHRS and YFSETQ. CDR3 region: CASSLDAGGHQPQHF. CDR3 nucleotide sequence: TGCGCCAGCAGCTTGGATGCAGGGGGGCATCAGCCCCAGCATTTT. The variable domain in full, with the rest retrieved from reference TRBV5-1 and TRBJ1-5, is KAGVTQTPRYLIKTRGQQVTLSCSPISGHRSVSWYQQTPGQGLQFLFEYFSETQRNKGNFPGRFSGRQFSNSRSEMNVSTLELGDSALYLCASSLDAGGHQPQHFGDGTRLSIL.

This chain joins TRBV11-3 and TRBJ2-5; TRBD1 agrees at 8 bases. The junction had 8 bases not matched to a gene; V was cut back by 3 bases and J by 5 bases. Germline loops: CDR1 SGHNT, CDR2 YENEEA. The CDR3 totals 15 residues. CDR3 DNA sequence: TGTGCCAGCAGCTTCAGACAGGGGTCTAGGGAGACCCAGTACTTC. Translation gives CASSFRQGSRETQYF.

The CDR3 loop is CASSLGQGNNQPQHF. In nucleotides, the CDR3 is TGTGCCAGCAGTTTGGGACAGGGGAATAATCAGCCCCAGCATTTT. This chain uses TRBV28 with TRBJ1-5; TRBD1 aligns across 10 bases. CDR3 length: 15 residues. Losses at the gene ends were 3 bases for V and 4 bases for J; bases not matched to a gene: 3. CDR1 and CDR2 from the germline V gene are MDHEN and SYDVKM.